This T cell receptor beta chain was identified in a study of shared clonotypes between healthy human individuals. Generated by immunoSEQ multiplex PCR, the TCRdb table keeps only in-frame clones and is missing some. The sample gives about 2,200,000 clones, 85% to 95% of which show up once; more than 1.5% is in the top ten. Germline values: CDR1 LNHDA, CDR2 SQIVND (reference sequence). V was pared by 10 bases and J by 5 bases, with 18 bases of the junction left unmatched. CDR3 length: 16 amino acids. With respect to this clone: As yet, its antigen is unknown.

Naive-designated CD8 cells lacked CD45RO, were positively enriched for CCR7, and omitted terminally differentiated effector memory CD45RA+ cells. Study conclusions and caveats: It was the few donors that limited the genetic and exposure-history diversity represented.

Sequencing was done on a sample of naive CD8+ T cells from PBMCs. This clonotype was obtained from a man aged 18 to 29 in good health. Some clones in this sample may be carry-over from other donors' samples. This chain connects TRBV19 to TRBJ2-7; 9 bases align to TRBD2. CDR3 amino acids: CATSPWRGRVGNEQYF. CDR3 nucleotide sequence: TGTGCCACCTCCCCCTGGCGCGGGAGGGTAGGAAACGAGCAGTACTTC.